The 21 T cell receptor beta chains presented below share a single source sample, sequenced in a study of shared clonotypes between healthy human individuals. Some clones are missing from TCRdb's copy, which holds only in-frame ones; the method was immunoSEQ multiplex PCR. The sample holds about 510,000 clones, about three quarters seen once. Input material: PBMCs. These receptor sequences come from a woman aged 40 to 49 in good health. Some clones in this sample may be carry-over from other donors' samples.

The chain carries TRBV18 and TRBJ2-5; TRBD1 matches at 8 bases. The CDR3 contains 15 residues. The junction had 10 bases not matched to a gene; V was cut back by 5 bases and J by 5 bases. Germline CDR1 is KGHSH and CDR2 is LQKENI. This CDR3 is CASSWDRPIGETQYF. CDR3 in DNA: TGTGCCAGCTCATGGGACAGGCCTATCGGGGAGACCCAGTACTTC.

Only a few counts were recorded for this clone. V and J are TRBV6-4 and TRBJ2-3; 8 nucleotides align to TRBD2. The junction had 6 bases not matched to a gene; V was cut back by 3 bases and J by 4 bases. This CDR3 is built from 15 residues. Germline lookup yields CDR1 MRHNA and CDR2 SNTAGT. The CDR3 loop is CASSEEAGGADTQYF. The CDR3 DNA sequence: TGTGCCAGCAGTGAGGAGGCGGGAGGCGCAGATACGCAGTATTTT.

This rearrangement joins TRBV7-2 to TRBJ2-2; D not resolved. The CDR3 runs to 16 residues. The germline V gene has CDR1 SGHTA and CDR2 FQGNSA. Trimming cost V 0 bases and J 0 bases, with 8 bases left between them. Written as DNA, the CDR3 is TGTGCCAGCAGCTTAGCGTCGCGTACGAACACCGGGGAGCTGTTTTTT. Its protein is CASSLASRTNTGELFF.

The chain is built from TRBV5-6 and TRBJ2-1, with D hard to call. This CDR3 region has 15 residues. Trimming took 1 base from V and 2 from J, leaving 10 bases between them. Germline V gives CDR1 SGHDT, CDR2 YYEEEE. CDR3 coding DNA: TGTGCCAGCAGCTTGAGGGTTGTCACCTACAATGAGCAGTTCTTC. It specifies CASSLRVVTYNEQFF.

As for this clone: Distinct nucleotide sequences in the sample also encode this CDR3. The chain employs TRBV29-1 and TRBJ2-5; D may be TRBD2 (5 bases). Trimming removed 4 bases from V and 4 bases from J, with 10 bases in between. Germline CDR1 and CDR2: SQVTM and ANQGSEA. The CDR3 runs 12 residues. CDR3 sequence reads: CSVGQSGETQYF. The CDR3 bases are TGCAGCGTTGGGCAAAGCGGAGAGACCCAGTACTTC.

This chain uses TRBV28 with TRBJ2-7; 10 bases are shared with TRBD1. This CDR3 spans 14 amino acids. Trimming took 5 bases from V and 6 from J; bases not matched to a gene: 7. The germline gives CDR1 MDHEN, CDR2 SYDVKM. The CDR3 loop reads CASSIRQGAREQYF. CDR3 nucleotide sequence: TGTGCCAGCAGTATACGACAGGGGGCCCGCGAGCAGTACTTC.

This sequence joins TRBV29-1 and TRBJ2-7; no firm D call. The germline gives CDR1 SQVTM, CDR2 ANQGSEA. Trimming removed 7 bases at V and 0 bases at J, with 16 bases between. The CDR3 has 14 residues. CDR3 nucleotides: TGCAGCGCCCTCAGAACGGGTGGCTCCTACGAGCAGTACTTC. This gives the protein CSALRTGGSYEQYF.

This clone has a handful of counts. This rearrangement joins TRBV5-6 to TRBJ1-4; no firm D call. Germline assignment: CDR1 SGHDT and CDR2 YYEEEE. CDR3 length: 17 residues. Trimming cost V 3 bases and J 0 bases, with 15 bases left between them. The CDR3: CASSSPKGGSTNEKLFF. In nucleotides, the CDR3 is TGTGCCAGCAGCTCACCCAAGGGAGGGTCAACTAATGAAAAACTGTTTTTT.

The rearrangement uses TRBV28 and TRBJ2-7; a possible D gene is TRBD1 (6 bases). Germline values: CDR1 MDHEN, CDR2 SYDVKM. The CDR3 extends over 15 amino acids. Trimming took 6 bases from V and 0 from J, leaving 15 bases between them. The CDR3 region is CASSLRDKASYEQYF. CDR3 DNA sequence: TGTGCCAGCAGCTTGAGGGACAAGGCCTCCTACGAGCAGTACTTC.

Details on this clone: This specimen includes other DNA sequences encoding the same CDR3. The J gene is TRBJ2-7, the V gene TRBV30; 7 bases line up with TRBD2. V gave up 0 bases and J gave up 2 bases; unmatched junction bases: 4. Germline-derived CDR1 and CDR2 are GTSNPN and SVGIG (reference sequence). This CDR3 region has 14 residues. The CDR3 DNA is TGTGCCTGGAGTGTTTCGGGAGGACCCTACGAGCAGTACTTC. This codes for CAWSVSGGPYEQYF.

Comment on this clone: Other DNA sequences of this sample code for an identical CDR3. CDR3 sequence (DNA): TGTGCCAGCAGCGTGACTAGCGGTAACACCGGGGAGCTGTTTTTT. Its translation is CASSVTSGNTGELFF. This chain joins TRBV9 and TRBJ2-2; TRBD2 aligns across 9 bases. The ends lost 2 bases at V and 2 bases at J; junction bases unmatched: 1. The CDR3 loop spans 15 amino acids. Per the germline V gene, CDR1 is SGDLS and CDR2 is YYNGEE.

The chain joins TRBV7-3 to TRBJ2-7; 8 nucleotides line up with TRBD1. V lost 5 bases and J lost 7; bases outside the gene matches: 7. This CDR3 is 13 amino acids long. Germline-derived CDR1 and CDR2 are SGHTA and FQGTGA. The CDR3 sequence is CASSAGQGEEQYF. CDR3 nucleotides: TGTGCCAGCAGCGCCGGACAGGGTGAAGAGCAGTACTTC.

This clone has a single count. The genes are TRBV28 and TRBJ1-2, with 9 bases aligning to TRBD1. Germline values: CDR1 MDHEN, CDR2 SYDVKM. The CDR3 is 15 residues long. V lost 4 bases to trimming and J lost 3 bases; unmatched junction nucleotides: 6. CDR3: CASSSLGQGYYGYTF. CDR3 DNA sequence: TGTGCCAGCAGTTCACTCGGACAGGGGTACTATGGCTACACCTTC.

The V and J genes are TRBV9 and TRBJ2-2; D ambiguous. Germline CDR1 is SGDLS and CDR2 is YYNGEE. V was clipped by 0 bases and J by 7 bases, with 13 bases between them. The length of the CDR3 is 15 residues. As DNA, the CDR3 is TGTGCCAGCAGCGTAGGGTTGGAAAACGACGGGGAGCTGTTTTTT. Protein sequence: CASSVGLENDGELFF.

The CDR3 is CASSFYNSPTDTQYF. The CDR3 DNA is TGCGCCAGCAGCTTTTATAACAGCCCCACAGATACGCAGTATTTT. This chain uses TRBV5-1 with TRBJ2-3; D uncertain. This CDR3 is built from 15 residues. Germline CDR1 reads SGHRS; CDR2 reads YFSETQ. The germline V and J ends were trimmed by 2 bases and 2 bases, with 12 bases remaining between them.

This rearrangement joins TRBV28 to TRBJ1-5; possibly TRBD1 for D (6 bases). Deletions cut 5 bases from V and 3 bases from J, with 11 bases between. This CDR3 comprises 14 residues. The germline CDR1 and CDR2 sequences are MDHEN and SYDVKM. The CDR3: CASSLGQPNQPQHF. In DNA, the CDR3 is TGTGCCAGCAGTCTCGGACAGCCCAATCAGCCCCAGCATTTT.

The rearrangement joins TRBV28 to TRBJ2-2; TRBD2 agrees at 9 bases. Losses at the gene ends were 10 bases for V and 3 bases for J; bases not matched to a gene: 6. Germline V lookup: CDR1 MDHEN, CDR2 SYDVKM. This CDR3 is 14 amino acids long. CDR3 region: CATLAGWDTGELFF. CDR3 sequence (DNA): TGTGCCACCCTAGCGGGATGGGACACCGGGGAGCTGTTTTTT.

To note about this clone: Different DNA sequences within this sample yield the same CDR3. This rearrangement joins TRBV18 to TRBJ1-5; 12 bases line up with TRBD1. The CDR3 runs 16 residues. Germline trimming cut 3 bases from V and 4 bases from J; bases unmatched to any gene: 4. Germline-derived CDR1 and CDR2 are KGHSH and LQKENI. CDR3 loop: CASSPGTGGRNQPQHF. DNA for the CDR3: TGTGCCAGCTCACCTGGGACAGGGGGCAGGAATCAGCCCCAGCATTTT.

The J gene is TRBJ1-5, the V gene TRBV5-4; 8 bases are a match to TRBD1. Per the germline V gene, CDR1 is SGHNT and CDR2 is YYREEE (reference sequence). Germline trimming cut 4 bases from V and 6 bases from J; bases unmatched to any gene: 6. The CDR3 runs to 14 residues. The CDR3 region is CASSVDRGVQPQHF. CDR3 DNA: TGTGCCAGCAGCGTCGACAGGGGTGTTCAGCCCCAGCATTTT.

V and J are TRBV5-4 and TRBJ1-2; perhaps TRBD1 as D (5 bases). The CDR3 is made up of 14 amino acids. CDR1 SGHNT and CDR2 YYREEE come from the germline V gene (reference sequence). V shed 4 bases and J shed 3 bases, with 13 bases lying between them. The CDR3 reads CASSRGSVDYGYTF. CDR3 in DNA: TGTGCCAGCAGCAGGGGATCCGTCGACTATGGCTACACCTTC.

The V call is TRBV5-5, the J call TRBJ2-7, with a tentative D call TRBD2 (6 bases). The V gene's germline CDR1 is SGHKS and CDR2 YYEKEE (reference sequence). The V end lost 3 bases, the J end lost 2 bases, and 18 bases lay between the germline ends. CDR3 length: 16 amino acids. As DNA, the CDR3 is TGTGCCAGCAGCTCTGCGCGACTAGACCGTGCCTACGAGCAGTACTTC. Translated, it gives CASSSARLDRAYEQYF.